This note documents a single T cell receptor beta chain sequence. The sample belongs to a study of cytomegalovirus exposure and HLA in healthy donors. PCR used 60 Vbeta primers and 13 Jbeta primers. This table comes from immunoSEQ multiplex PCR, and its TCRdb copy is limited to in-frame clones, with some not included. This table lists 100,000 to 150,000 clones. The germline CDR1 and CDR2 sequences are ENHRY and SYGVKD. V was clipped by 7 bases and J by 4 bases; unmatched bases: 9. The length of the CDR3 is 14 residues. This chain uses TRBV10-3 with TRBJ1-2; 7 positions agree with TRBD1. Material for sequencing was PBMCs. The TCR originated in a woman aged 40-49 years in good health and CMV-seronegative. The CDR3 reads CAITSTGAGYGYTF. For the CDR3, the DNA is TGTGCCATCACTTCCACAGGGGCTGGCTATGGCTACACCTTC.